This T cell receptor beta chain was identified during a study of control samples from healthy donors and cancer patients. Clones were sequenced by immunoSEQ multiplex PCR, and TCRdb holds only the in-frame ones, with some missing. The table lists around 30,000 clones, approximately 93% of them singletons. The CDR3 is made up of 13 amino acids. Germline assignment: CDR1 SNHLY and CDR2 FYNNEI. V lost 4 bases and J 6 bases, leaving 12 bases between the germline ends. Specimen: PBMCs. V is TRBV2 and J is TRBJ1-2; TRBD1 is a possible D gene (5 bases). This receptor was obtained from a man aged 35 to 55 with colorectal cancer. CDR3 coding DNA: TGTGCCAGCAGTGCAGGGCGTGAGGATGGCTACACCTTC. Translating gives CASSAGREDGYTF.